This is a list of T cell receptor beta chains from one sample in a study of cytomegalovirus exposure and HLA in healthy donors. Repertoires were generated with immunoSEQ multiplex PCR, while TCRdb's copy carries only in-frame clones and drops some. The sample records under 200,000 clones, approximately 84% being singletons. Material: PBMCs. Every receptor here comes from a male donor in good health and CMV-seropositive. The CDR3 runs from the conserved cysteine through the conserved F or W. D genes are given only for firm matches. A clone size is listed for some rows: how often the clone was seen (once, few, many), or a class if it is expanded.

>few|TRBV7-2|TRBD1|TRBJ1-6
TGTGCCAGCAGCCCGACGGGACAGGGGGGATCACCCCTCCACTTT
CASSPTGQGGSPLHF
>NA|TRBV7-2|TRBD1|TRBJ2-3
TGTGCCAGCAGCTTGGTCGGGGACAGAGATACGCAGTATTTT
CASSLVGDRDTQYF
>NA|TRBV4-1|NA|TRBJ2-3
TGCGCCAGCAGCCAAGTGCTAGCGTCAGATACGCAGTATTTT
CASSQVLASDTQYF
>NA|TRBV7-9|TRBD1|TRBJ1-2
TGTTCCAGCAGCTTAGTTGGGACAGTCTATGGCTACACCTTC
CSSSLVGTVYGYTF
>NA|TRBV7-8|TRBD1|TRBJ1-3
TGTGCCAGCAGCTCTCCACGGGACAGTACCTCAAACACCATATATTTT
CASSSPRDSTSNTIYF
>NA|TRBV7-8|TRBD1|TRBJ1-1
TGTGCCAGCAGCGGGACAGCTAACACTGAAGCTTTCTTT
CASSGTANTEAFF
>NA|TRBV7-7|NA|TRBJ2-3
TGTGCTAGCAGCCGGACGAGACAGAGCACAGATACGCAGTATTTT
CASSRTRQSTDTQYF
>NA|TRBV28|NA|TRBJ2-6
TGTGCCAGCAGCCTCCCCACTCAGGGGGGAGGCTCTGGGGCCAACGTCCTGACTTTC
CASSLPTQGGGSGANVLTF
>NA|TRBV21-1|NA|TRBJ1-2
TGTGCCAGCAGCAAAGCGGCAGGGGCGGACTATGGCTACACCTTC
CASSKAAGADYGYTF
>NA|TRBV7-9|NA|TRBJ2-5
TGTGCCAGCAGCCCTCCAGGGCTAGCGTTAAAAGAGACCCAGTACTTC
CASSPPGLALKETQYF